The 20 T cell receptor beta chains reported below all come from one sample, sequenced in a study of hypomethylating agent response in myelodysplastic syndrome. Repertoires were generated with immunoSEQ multiplex PCR, while TCRdb's copy carries only in-frame clones and drops some. Of 6,000 or so clones listed, about 80% are singletons. This sample comprised bone marrow, obtained before or after starting hypomethylating agent treatment for myelodysplastic syndrome (not recorded which). The receptors were gathered from a human donor with myelodysplastic syndrome.

The chain joins TRBV5-4 to TRBJ2-3; 8 nucleotides line up with TRBD2. CDR3 length: 14 residues. Germline V gives CDR1 SGHNT, CDR2 YYREEE (reference sequence). J was trimmed by 4 bases and V by 5 bases; bases with no gene match: 6. The CDR3 reads CASSTGTSPDTQYF. The CDR3 nucleotides are TGTGCCAGCAGTACCGGGACTAGTCCAGATACGCAGTATTTT.

V gene TRBV4-2 combines with J gene TRBJ1-3; D gene uncertain. Looked up from germline, CDR1 is LGHNA and CDR2 is YNFKEQ. This CDR3 has 17 amino acids. The V end was cut by 0 bases, the J end by 2 bases, with 14 bases between. The CDR3 nucleotides are TGTGCCAGCAGCCAAGAACCCTCCAGGAGGGCTGGAAACACCATATATTTT. Residues: CASSQEPSRRAGNTIYF.

The rearrangement links TRBV19 to TRBJ2-2, with D unclear. The ends were cut back, 3 bases at V and 4 bases at J, with 9 bases in the middle. The CDR3 totals 14 residues. From germline, CDR1 is LNHDA and CDR2 SQIVND (reference sequence). The CDR3: CASSIEASTGELFF. The DNA for the CDR3 is TGTGCCAGTAGTATTGAGGCTAGCACCGGGGAGCTGTTTTTT.

V gene TRBV19 combines with J gene TRBJ1-5; 8 bases line up with TRBD1. V lost 3 bases to trimming and J lost 1 base; unmatched junction nucleotides: 5. This CDR3 has 16 amino acids. Germline V CDR1 and CDR2: LNHDA, SQIVND (reference sequence). The CDR3 loop is CASSIDRGRSNQPQHF. The DNA for the CDR3 is TGTGCCAGTAGTATTGACAGGGGAAGGAGCAATCAGCCCCAGCATTTT.

The chain recombines TRBV30 with TRBJ2-5; D not resolved. This CDR3 has 10 amino acids. Per germline, CDR1 GTSNPN and CDR2 SVGIG (reference sequence). The ends were cut back, 3 bases at V and 1 base at J, with 0 bases in the middle. The chain's CDR3 is CAWSQETQYF. The CDR3 coding sequence is TGTGCCTGGAGCCAAGAGACCCAGTACTTC.

V gene TRBV2 combines with J gene TRBJ2-1; 7 bases are a match to TRBD2. This CDR3 spans 15 amino acids. With 8 bases clipped from V and 4 bases from J, the junction kept 11 bases outside the gene matches. The V gene's germline CDR1 is SNHLY and CDR2 FYNNEI. For the CDR3, the DNA is TGTGCCAGCGCCCGAGGTCAGGGAGGGTACAATGAGCAGTTCTTC. It codes for CASARGQGGYNEQFF.

This clone was seen only a few times. The rearrangement joins TRBV6-6 to TRBJ2-7, with D maybe TRBD2 (6 bases). Germline loops: CDR1 MNHNY, CDR2 SVGAGI (reference sequence). The length of the CDR3 is 14 residues. Trimming took off 6 bases at V and 3 bases at J, with 15 bases between the two ends. This chain's CDR3 is CASREGLKVYEQYF. In DNA form, the CDR3 reads TGTGCCAGCAGGGAGGGACTGAAGGTCTACGAGCAGTACTTC.

This rearrangement joins TRBV11-2 to TRBJ2-3; no clear D gene. Per germline, CDR1 SGHAT and CDR2 FQNNGV. There are 13 residues in the CDR3. Trimming took 0 bases from V and 4 from J, leaving 5 bases between them. The CDR3 is CASSLDPPDTQYF. The CDR3 DNA reads TGTGCCAGCAGCTTAGACCCCCCAGATACGCAGTATTTT. Filled out from reference TRBV11-2 and TRBJ2-3, the complete variable domain reads EAGVAQSPRYKIIEKRQSVAFWCNPISGHATLYWYQQILGQGPKLLIQFQNNGVVDDSQLPKDRFSAERLKGVDSTLKIQPAKLEDSAVYLCASSLDPPDTQYFGPGTRLTVL.

The CDR3 coding sequence is TGCAGCGTTGCAGAGGACGGGGCCAACGTCCTGACTTTC. Translated, it gives CSVAEDGANVLTF. J is TRBJ2-6 and V is TRBV29-1; D remains unclear. The CDR3 length is 13 residues. V was clipped by 4 bases and J by 4 bases, with 8 bases between them. Germline assignment: CDR1 SQVTM and CDR2 ANQGSEA. Looking up the rest from reference TRBV29-1 and TRBJ2-6 gives the full variable domain: SAVISQKPSRDICQRGTSLTIQCQVDSQVTMMFWYRQQPGQSLTLIATANQGSEATYESGFVIDKFPISRPNLTFSTLTVSNMSPEDSSIYLCSVAEDGANVLTFGAGSRLTVL.

Only one count was recorded for this clone. J is TRBJ2-7 and V is TRBV5-1; possible D gene TRBD2, 6 bases. The V and J ends lost 1 base and 0 bases respectively, with 17 bases between them. This CDR3 is 17 amino acids long. Germline V gene sequence: CDR1 SGHRS, CDR2 YFSETQ. The CDR3 is CASSLNGAGTISYEQYF. The DNA of the CDR3 is TGCGCCAGCAGCTTGAATGGCGCGGGAACTATCTCCTACGAGCAGTACTTC.

This sequence joins TRBV9 and TRBJ1-3; D is ambiguous. The CDR3 is made up of 15 amino acids. V was trimmed by 3 bases and J by 2 bases, leaving 12 bases between them. CDR1 and CDR2 from the germline V gene are SGDLS and YYNGEE. The CDR3 DNA is TGTGCCAGCAGCGCCCTCGGTGGAGCTGGAAACACCATATATTTT. Amino acids: CASSALGGAGNTIYF.

This clone has only a few counts. The chain recombines TRBV28 with TRBJ2-3, with TRBD2 matching over 10 bases. The CDR3 spans 15 residues. Germline V lookup: CDR1 MDHEN, CDR2 SYDVKM. The V segment lost 11 bases and the J segment 4 bases; nucleotides outside the gene matches: 12. Written as DNA, the CDR3 is TGTGCCTCCATCCCCAGCGGGGGGGCCGCAGATACGCAGTATTTT. Translation: CASIPSGGAADTQYF.

This sequence joins TRBV28 and TRBJ2-1; 7 nucleotides agree with TRBD1. CDR1 is MDHEN and CDR2 is SYDVKM in the germline V gene. The CDR3 has 15 residues. V dropped 5 bases and J dropped 0; count of bases not matched to a gene: 4. CDR3 bases: TGTGCCAGCAGTCCGACAGGGAACTCCTACAATGAGCAGTTCTTC. Translating gives CASSPTGNSYNEQFF.

The chain couples TRBV6-1 to TRBJ1-2; D gene uncertain. The CDR3 consists of 15 residues. Trimming took 10 bases from V and 4 from J, leaving 22 bases between them. Germline V lookup: CDR1 MNHNS, CDR2 SASEGT. The CDR3 protein is CATENTISRPYGYTF. DNA of the CDR3: TGTGCCACCGAGAACACAATCTCTAGACCCTATGGCTACACCTTC.

V usage is TRBV30 and J usage is TRBJ2-5; D may match TRBD1 or TRBD2 (5 bases each). The CDR3 extends over 14 amino acids. CDR1 is GTSNPN and CDR2 is SVGIG in the germline V gene (reference sequence). V shed 4 bases and J shed 7 bases, with 19 bases lying between them. The CDR3 coding sequence is TGTGCCTGGATGGGGATGGGGGTTTTAGGGACCCAGTACTTC. It translates to CAWMGMGVLGTQYF. The whole variable domain, filled in from reference TRBV30 and TRBJ2-5, reads SQTIHQWPATLVQPVGSPLSLECTVEGTSNPNLYWYRQAAGRGLQLLFYSVGIGQISSEVPQNLSASRPQDRQFILSSKKLLLSDSGFYLCAWMGMGVLGTQYFGPGTRLLVL.

The chain couples TRBV6-1 to TRBJ2-6; D is possibly TRBD2 (5 bases). Trimming pared 4 bases from V and 0 bases from J, leaving 10 bases between. The CDR3 runs to 16 residues. The V gene's germline CDR1 is MNHNS and CDR2 SASEGT. For the CDR3, the DNA is TGTGCCAGCAGTGCGCGGACTGCCTCTGGGGCCAACGTCCTGACTTTC. The encoded protein is CASSARTASGANVLTF.

The genes are TRBV5-6 and TRBJ2-5; perhaps TRBD2 as D (5 bases). The V end was cut by 2 bases, the J end by 1 base, with 9 bases between. The CDR3 is 14 residues long. Germline lookup yields CDR1 SGHDT and CDR2 YYEEEE. CDR3 bases: TGTGCCAGCAGCTTTGCGGGTTTCCAAGAGACCCAGTACTTC. This gives the protein CASSFAGFQETQYF.

This clone was counted between two and nine times. The rearrangement joins TRBV7-8 to TRBJ2-7; unclear D gene. Germline-derived CDR1 and CDR2 are SGHVS and FQNEAQ. V shed 8 bases and J shed 3 bases, with 5 bases lying between them. The CDR3 totals 10 residues. The CDR3 DNA reads TGTGCCAGCGGGAACTACGAGCAGTACTTC. Translation: CASGNYEQYF.

The CDR3 DNA follows: TGTGCCAGTAGTAGGCTCTCGGGAGAGACCCAGTACTTC. Its translation is CASSRLSGETQYF. The chain links TRBV19 to TRBJ2-5; D remains unclear. The CDR3 is 13 amino acids. The ends were cut back, 4 bases at V and 4 bases at J, with 10 bases in the middle. Germline V gene sequence: CDR1 LNHDA, CDR2 SQIVND (reference sequence).

The V call is TRBV28, the J call TRBJ1-2, with 11 positions matching TRBD1. J was trimmed by 4 bases and V by 6 bases; bases with no gene match: 10. Germline V gives CDR1 MDHEN, CDR2 SYDVKM. The CDR3 contains 16 residues. The CDR3 region has the DNA TGTGCCAGCAGGAGACCGGGACAGGGGGGTAGCTATGGCTACACCTTC. It encodes CASRRPGQGGSYGYTF.